One and the same sample provided the 17 T cell receptor beta chains below, sequenced in a study of human T cells and chemical hapten exposure (dated by TCRdb to the early 2020s). Libraries were constructed by RACE. Sequencing was performed on a NextSeq 500. Using fastp trimming at Q25 and MiXCR clonotype assembly, TCRdb reanalyzed the public sequencing data and kept in-frame beta chains. Rows matching on CDR3 protein sequence are summarized as one entry with the most common DNA and genes. Present in this sample are roughly 84,000 distinct CDR3 sequences, 8.5% to 12% of which were seen just once. The biggest ten clones account for less than 5% of the sample. This specimen's time point label, interpreted: patch test 2, 6 weeks after DPC sensitization. Reading the label with the study, this specimen's treatment or condition is: therapeutic diphenylcyclopropenone sensitization with weekly scalp DPC. The input for sequencing was whole blood, taken in connection with sensitization to the hapten diphenylcyclopropenone (DPC). These receptors originate from a woman aged 45-60 years with alopecia areata. Some clones in this sample may be carry-over from other donors' samples.

There are many counts of this clonotype. V is TRBV6-2 or TRBV6-3 and J is TRBJ1-2, with D possibly being TRBD1 (5 bases). V lost 8 bases to trimming and J lost 2 bases, with 21 bases between them. The length of the CDR3 is 16 residues. Germline V gene sequence: CDR1 MNHEY, CDR2 SVGEGT. CDR3 DNA: TGTGCCAGCTGGCCCTCTTCGGGACGGCGGAACTATGGCTACACCTTC. Protein: CASWPSSGRRNYGYTF.

This clonotype was observed many times. This chain links TRBV10-2 with TRBJ2-1; 11 bases map to TRBD2. The CDR3 is 17 amino acids. V lost 6 bases to trimming and J lost 4 bases; unmatched junction nucleotides: 11. Germline CDR1 WSHSY, CDR2 SAAADI. The CDR3 loop is CASRDDLAGGGYNEQFF. The CDR3, as DNA: TGCGCCAGCAGAGACGATCTAGCGGGAGGAGGATACAATGAGCAGTTCTTC.

The rearrangement links TRBV15 to TRBJ2-1; 9 nucleotides agree with TRBD1. This CDR3 is 17 amino acids long. The V gene end was trimmed by 5 bases and the J gene end by 6 bases; junction bases not matched to a gene: 14. Germline CDR1 reads LNHNV; CDR2 reads YYDKDF (reference sequence). In DNA form, the CDR3 reads TGTGCCACCAGCGGGGCCCCGGACAGGGGTCTTGTCAATGAGCAGTTCTTC. Translated: CATSGAPDRGLVNEQFF.

This clonotype was seen a handful of times. This sequence joins TRBV12-3 or TRBV12-4 and TRBJ1-5; D is unclear. The CDR3 contains 14 residues. Trimming pared 2 bases from V and 0 bases from J, leaving 5 bases between. The CDR3 nucleotides read TGTGCCAGCAGTTTAATGGATAGCAATCAGCCCCAGCATTTT. Translating it yields CASSLMDSNQPQHF.

The V and J genes are TRBV7-2 and TRBJ2-3; 7 bases map to TRBD2. CDR1 is SGHTA, CDR2 FQGNSA, per germline. J lost 6 bases, V lost 5 bases, and 11 bases had no gene match. The CDR3 contains 15 residues. The CDR3: CASSPQSGNSDTQYF. CDR3 in DNA: TGTGCCAGCAGCCCCCAAAGCGGGAATTCTGATACGCAGTATTTT.

This clonotype has more than one count but fewer than ten. The CDR3 region has the DNA TGTGCCAGTAGTTCCGGGACATTCTACGAGCAGTACTTC. This encodes CASSSGTFYEQYF. The chain carries TRBV19 and TRBJ2-7; perhaps TRBD1 as D (6 bases). The CDR3 totals 13 residues. The germline CDR1 and CDR2 sequences are LNHDA and SQIVND (reference sequence). V dropped 5 bases and J dropped 3 bases, with 11 bases sitting between them. Full variable domain (missing parts from reference TRBV19 and TRBJ2-7): DGGITQSPKYLFRKEGQNVTLSCEQNLNHDAMYWYRQDPGQGLRLIYYSQIVNDFQKGDIAEGYSVSREKKESFPLTVTSAQKNPTAFYLCASSSGTFYEQYFGPGTRLTVT.

V and J are TRBV15 and TRBJ1-1, with 8 bases lining up with TRBD1. V was clipped by 5 bases and J by 4 bases; unmatched bases: 12. This CDR3 comprises 16 residues. Per the germline V gene, CDR1 is LNHNV and CDR2 is YYDKDF (reference sequence). In DNA form, the CDR3 reads TGTGCCACCAGCCCTACAGGGGGTAGGGGAGGCACTGAAGCTTTCTTT. Its protein is CATSPTGGRGGTEAFF.

The chain has TRBV6-2 or TRBV6-3 and TRBJ2-3; 10 positions agree with TRBD2. This CDR3 has 15 residues. Germline V gives CDR1 MNHEY, CDR2 SVGEGT. Trimming at V came to 6 bases and at J to 0 bases, leaving 3 bases not matched to a gene. Written as DNA, the CDR3 is TGTGCCAGCAGCCAACTAGCGGGAAGCACAGATACGCAGTATTTT. This gives the protein CASSQLAGSTDTQYF.

The chain joins TRBV20-1 to TRBJ2-7; the match to TRBD2 covers 9 bases. J was trimmed by 1 base and V by 5 bases; bases with no gene match: 9. CDR1 DFQATT and CDR2 SNEGSKA come from the germline V gene (reference sequence). There are 15 residues in the CDR3. DNA for the CDR3: TGCAGTGCTGCCAATCTAGCGGGGCTGTCCTACGAGCAGTACTTC. Its protein is CSAANLAGLSYEQYF.

In its sample, this clonotype was seen a few times. J is TRBJ1-6 and V is TRBV7-9; TRBD1 is a possible D gene (6 bases). The CDR3 covers 15 residues. Germline V lookup: CDR1 SEHNR, CDR2 FQNEAQ (reference sequence). V lost 5 bases, J lost 6 bases, and 14 bases lay in between. For the CDR3, the DNA is TGTGCCAGCAGCCCATGGGACACGGCTAATTCACCCCTCCACTTT. This translates into CASSPWDTANSPLHF.

This clonotype was seen at least ten times. The V gene is TRBV4-1, the J gene TRBJ2-3; TRBD1 is a possible D gene (5 bases). This CDR3 has 12 residues. Trimming left V 5 bases short and J 14 bases short, with 17 bases between. CDR1 and CDR2 (germline): MGHRA, YSYEKL. CDR3 loop: CASSNRLGQGYF. In DNA form, the CDR3 reads TGCGCCAGCAGCAACAGGTTGGGCCAAGGGTATTTT.

The chain joins TRBV12-3 or TRBV12-4 to TRBJ2-1; no firm D call. This CDR3 region has 14 residues. The ends were cut back, 1 base at V and 9 bases at J, with 13 bases in the middle. The CDR3 bases are TGTGCCAGCAGTTTAGTGGGTTTCGGAGTTGAGCAGTTCTTC. Its translation is CASSLVGFGVEQFF.

The chain recombines TRBV6-2 or TRBV6-3 with TRBJ2-7; 8 bases are a match to TRBD2. This CDR3 spans 16 amino acids. With V trimmed by 6 bases and J by 1 base, 11 bases remained unmatched. The germline gives CDR1 MNHEY, CDR2 SVGEGT. CDR3 region: CASSEPGSGTSYEQYF. CDR3 coding DNA: TGTGCCAGCAGCGAACCTGGTAGCGGGACTTCCTACGAGCAGTACTTC.

The sample holds a few counts of this clonotype. The genes are TRBV11-2 and TRBJ1-6, with D unresolved. Trimming left V 5 bases short and J 0 bases short, with 17 bases between. The CDR3 is 18 residues long. Germline V gene data show CDR1 as SGHAT and CDR2 as FQNNGV. CDR3 nucleotide sequence: TGTGCCAGCAGCCAGCTGCCCTATTCGGACTCCTATAATTCACCCCTCCACTTT. Translation: CASSQLPYSDSYNSPLHF.

This clonotype appeared many times. The chain recombines TRBV19 with TRBJ1-2; possible D gene TRBD1, 5 bases. Trimming took off 1 base at V and 2 bases at J, with 8 bases between the two ends. Germline CDR1 is LNHDA and CDR2 is SQIVND (reference sequence). CDR3 length: 14 residues. The CDR3 is CASSIVRQNYGYTF. The CDR3 DNA sequence: TGTGCCAGTAGTATAGTACGACAGAACTATGGCTACACCTTC.

This clonotype was picked up many times. The chain combines TRBV11-2 with TRBJ2-5; D gene unclear. Trimming stripped 2 bases from V and 2 bases from J, with 12 bases between. Germline V gives CDR1 SGHAT, CDR2 FQNNGV. The CDR3 has 15 amino acids. The CDR3 is CASSLIPSGQETQYF. DNA of the CDR3: TGTGCCAGCAGCTTAATTCCGAGTGGGCAAGAGACCCAGTACTTC.

A few counts support this clonotype. The gene calls are TRBV12-3 or TRBV12-4 and TRBJ1-5; no clear D. The CDR3 sequence is 14 residues long. Trimming shortened V by 4 bases and J by 1 base, and 8 bases separated the two germline ends. The CDR3 coding sequence is TGTGCCAGCAGTTCTAGGGTAAGCAATCAGCCCCAGCATTTT. Translation: CASSSRVSNQPQHF.